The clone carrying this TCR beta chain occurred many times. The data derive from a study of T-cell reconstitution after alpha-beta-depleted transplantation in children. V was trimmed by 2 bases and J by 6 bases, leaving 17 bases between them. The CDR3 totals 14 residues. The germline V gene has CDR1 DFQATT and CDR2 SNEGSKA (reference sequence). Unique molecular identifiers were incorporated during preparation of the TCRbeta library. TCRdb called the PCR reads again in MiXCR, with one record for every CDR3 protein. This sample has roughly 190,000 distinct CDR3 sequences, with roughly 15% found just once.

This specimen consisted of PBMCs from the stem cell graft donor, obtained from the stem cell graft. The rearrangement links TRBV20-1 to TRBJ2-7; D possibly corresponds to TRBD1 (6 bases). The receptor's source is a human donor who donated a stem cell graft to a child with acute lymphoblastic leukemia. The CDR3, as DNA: TGCAGTGCTAGACCGAACAGGGACGGCGGCGAGCAGTACTTC. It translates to CSARPNRDGGEQYF.